A single sample is the source of the 18 T cell receptor beta chains below, sequenced in a study of blood T cell repertoires in COVID-19 (dated by TCRdb to between 2020 and 2021). Receptors were amplified or captured by the immunoSEQ multiplex PCR assay. Held by TCRdb, this immuneACCESS table contains in-frame sequences only and omits some clones. Under half of the omission traces to an unresolved V gene where checked; the cause of the rest is unknown. Counted in this sample were around 100,000 clones; around four fifths of them appeared once. Of the sample, approximately 30% is held by the ten largest clones. Sequencing used peripheral blood. Receptors originate from a man between 65 and 85 years old with active or convalescent COVID-19.

V usage is TRBV28 and J usage is TRBJ1-4, with D possibly matching TRBD1 (5 bases). The germline V gene encodes CDR1 MDHEN and CDR2 SYDVKM. Trimming cost V 2 bases and J 2 bases, with 15 bases left between them. The CDR3 sequence is 17 residues long. CDR3 coding DNA: TGTGCCAGCAGTTTAGCCGGGGGGGAACTGACTAATGAAAAACTGTTTTTT. Its translation: CASSLAGGELTNEKLFF.

The V and J genes are TRBV11-2 and TRBJ1-1; maybe TRBD1 (6 bases). The CDR3 length is 15 residues. The germline CDR1 and CDR2 sequences are SGHAT and FQNNGV. Trimming removed 5 bases from V and 1 base from J, with 14 bases in between. The CDR3, as DNA: TGTGCCAGCAGCGCACCCTCGACAGGGAACACTGAAGCTTTCTTT. Amino acid sequence: CASSAPSTGNTEAFF.

The gene calls are TRBV5-5 and TRBJ1-2, with 10 bases identical to TRBD1. Per germline, CDR1 SGHKS and CDR2 YYEKEE (reference sequence). This CDR3 has 16 residues. Losses at the gene ends were 0 bases for V and 2 bases for J; bases not matched to a gene: 4. The CDR3 nucleotides read TGTGCCAGCAGCTTGGCCGAGGGACAGGGGAACTATGGCTACACCTTC. Encoded protein: CASSLAEGQGNYGYTF.

This chain connects TRBV29-1 to TRBJ2-3; D not resolved. Between the trimmed V and J ends, which lost 4 bases and 0 bases, there was a span of 5 bases. The CDR3 has 12 amino acids. In germline, CDR1 is SQVTM, CDR2 ANQGSEA. The chain's CDR3 is CSVASSTDTQYF. CDR3 sequence (DNA): TGCAGCGTTGCCAGTAGCACAGATACGCAGTATTTT.

J is TRBJ2-7 and V is TRBV24-1, with D unclear. Germline-derived CDR1 and CDR2 are KGHDR and SFDVKD. The germline V and J ends were trimmed by 0 bases and 7 bases, with 6 bases remaining between them. The CDR3 consists of 12 residues. The CDR3 protein is CATSDLTGEQYF. The CDR3 bases are TGTGCCACCAGTGATTTGACCGGTGAGCAGTACTTC.

This clone was seen more than once but under ten times. This CDR3 is CASSSLRGYEQYF. CDR3 DNA: TGTGCCAGCAGCAGCCTCAGGGGCTACGAGCAGTACTTC. The V and J genes are TRBV12-3 or TRBV12-4 and TRBJ2-7; TRBD1 is a possible D gene (6 bases). Trimming took off 6 bases at V and 3 bases at J, with 12 bases between the two ends. This CDR3 comprises 13 residues.

A single count supports this clone. The rearrangement joins TRBV13 to TRBJ2-3; 8 nucleotides line up with TRBD1. Germline values: CDR1 PRHDT, CDR2 FYEKMQ (reference sequence). V was pared by 1 base and J by 4 bases, with 10 bases of the junction left unmatched. The CDR3 totals 17 residues. As DNA, the CDR3 is TGTGCCAGCAGCTTAGATGTCCCAGGGGGCGAGGCAGATACGCAGTATTTT. Amino acids: CASSLDVPGGEADTQYF.

The chain employs TRBV5-1 and TRBJ2-6; 9 positions match TRBD1. Germline values: CDR1 SGHRS, CDR2 YFSETQ. J gave up 4 bases and V 7 bases, and 15 bases lay outside the gene matches. The CDR3 consists of 18 residues. This chain's CDR3 is CASSPTRDRATGANVLTF. In DNA, the CDR3 is TGCGCCAGCTCCCCAACTAGGGACAGGGCCACCGGGGCCAACGTCCTGACTTTC.

V gene TRBV5-1 combines with J gene TRBJ1-4; D may be TRBD1 (5 bases). CDR1 SGHRS and CDR2 YFSETQ come from the germline V gene. V was shortened by 2 bases and J by 4 bases, with 9 bases between the two germline ends. This CDR3 spans 14 amino acids. This chain's CDR3 is CASSLQEGNEKLFF. DNA for the CDR3: TGCGCCAGCAGCTTACAGGAGGGTAATGAAAAACTGTTTTTT.

The V and J genes are TRBV6-5 and TRBJ2-5; 9 nucleotides line up with TRBD1. This CDR3 spans 15 amino acids. Unmatched junction bases numbered 10, after V lost 6 bases and J lost 5 bases. Germline loops: CDR1 MNHEY, CDR2 SVGAGI. In DNA, the CDR3 is TGTGCCAGCAGCCTCGGACAGGGGCAGTGGGAGACCCAGTACTTC. Translated: CASSLGQGQWETQYF.

The rearrangement links TRBV6-5 to TRBJ2-1; D perhaps matches TRBD1 (5 bases). The CDR3 runs 13 residues. Germline assignment: CDR1 MNHEY and CDR2 SVGAGI. Trimming pared 10 bases from V and 9 bases from J, leaving 19 bases between. CDR3 sequence: CATKGAPQSEQFF. CDR3 nucleotide sequence: TGTGCCACCAAAGGGGCCCCTCAATCTGAGCAGTTCTTC.

V is TRBV11-2 and J is TRBJ2-1; a possible D gene is TRBD2 (6 bases). The CDR3 spans 16 residues. The V end lost 5 bases, the J end lost 3 bases, and 17 bases lay between the germline ends. Germline assignment: CDR1 SGHAT and CDR2 FQNNGV. CDR3 sequence: CASSHLRGMYYNEQFF. The DNA of the CDR3 is TGTGCCAGCAGCCACTTGCGGGGCATGTACTACAATGAGCAGTTCTTC.

V gene TRBV9 combines with J gene TRBJ2-1; D possibly corresponds to TRBD2 (6 bases). Deletions cut 2 bases from V and 0 bases from J, with 18 bases between. The CDR3 contains 18 residues. CDR1 is SGDLS, CDR2 YYNGEE, per germline. CDR3 region: CASSVGGGAMNSYNEQFF. The DNA of the CDR3 is TGTGCCAGCAGCGTGGGGGGAGGAGCGATGAACTCCTACAATGAGCAGTTCTTC.

This sequence joins TRBV6-4 and TRBJ2-3, with TRBD2 matching over 7 bases. V was clipped by 0 bases and J by 2 bases; unmatched bases: 5. The CDR3 totals 16 residues. The germline CDR1 and CDR2 sequences are MRHNA and SNTAGT. CDR3 sequence: CASSDSGGRPTDTQYF. The CDR3 nucleotides are TGTGCCAGCAGTGACTCTGGCGGGAGACCCACAGATACGCAGTATTTT.

This chain joins TRBV3-1 (or the pseudogene TRBV3-2) and TRBJ1-1; D perhaps matches TRBD1 (6 bases). Germline V lookup: CDR1 LGHDT, CDR2 YNNKEL (reference sequence). The V gene lost 0 bases and the J gene lost 4 bases, with 18 bases spanning the gap. The CDR3 extends over 17 amino acids. In DNA, the CDR3 is TGTGCCAGCAGCCAAGAGGGTCAGGGGAGACGTAGCACTGAAGCTTTCTTT. This codes for CASSQEGQGRRSTEAFF.

The J gene is TRBJ2-3, the V gene TRBV18; 10 bases line up with TRBD2. The J segment lost 5 bases and the V segment lost 4 bases, leaving 12 bases of the junction unmatched. The CDR3 sequence is 17 residues long. Germline CDR1 is KGHSH and CDR2 is LQKENI. CDR3: CASSLLAGAGTGDTQYF. CDR3 sequence (DNA): TGTGCCAGCTCACTTCTAGCGGGGGCAGGCACAGGAGATACGCAGTATTTT.

The chain joins TRBV11-2 to TRBJ2-7, with D perhaps TRBD1 (5 bases). The CDR3 sequence is 15 residues long. Germline CDR1 and CDR2: SGHAT and FQNNGV. V was shortened by 1 base and J by 3 bases, with 13 bases between the two germline ends. The CDR3 loop reads CASSLVIGANYEQYF. CDR3 coding DNA: TGTGCCAGCAGCTTAGTAATAGGGGCCAACTACGAGCAGTACTTC.

The rearrangement links TRBV5-1 to TRBJ1-1; 8 bases line up with TRBD1. Unmatched junction bases numbered 12, after V lost 10 bases and J lost 1 base. From germline, CDR1 is SGHRS and CDR2 YFSETQ. The CDR3 consists of 15 residues. CDR3 sequence (DNA): TGCGCCGTCGTCAGGGGGCTCCTCTGGAACACTGAAGCTTTCTTT. Residues: CAVVRGLLWNTEAFF.